This TCR beta chain is from a study of cytomegalovirus exposure and HLA in healthy donors. CDR1 and CDR2 from the germline V gene are SEHNR and FQNEAQ (reference sequence). The J segment lost 3 bases and the V segment lost 2 bases, leaving 7 bases of the junction unmatched. CDR3 length equals 15 residues. PCR amplification relied on 60 Vbeta primers (plus 13 Jbeta primers). This table comes from immunoSEQ multiplex PCR, and its TCRdb copy is limited to in-frame clones, with some not included. The table shows 100,000 to 150,000 clones, with 74% occurring only once. The chain combines TRBV7-9 with TRBJ2-7, with TRBD1 matching 7 bases. Material: PBMCs. This receptor was obtained from a male donor in good health and CMV-seronegative. CDR3 bases: TGTGCCAGCAGCTTACGCCTCAGGGGGAGCTACGAGCAGTACTTC. As protein: CASSLRLRGSYEQYF.